This T cell receptor beta chain emerged from a study of regulatory T cells in long-lasting Graves disease. Study-level findings and limits: Favored gene segments in persistent disease were TRBV28, TRBJ1-2 and TRBJ2-5. Analysis covered peripheral blood alone, not thyroid tissue.

Germline V gene sequence: CDR1 SGDLS, CDR2 YYNGEE. J lost 4 bases, V lost 0 bases, and 6 bases had no gene match. The CDR3 runs to 16 residues. Time point in this sample: newly diagnosed GD, antithyroid drugs for less than 3 months. Preparation of the TCR library used RNA extracted from PBMCs. Each of the patients was recruited from an endocrinology department situated in Xi'an, China. Library construction for TCR beta used iRepertoire HTBI primers and Arm-PCR of CDR3 regions. TCRdb used MiXCR to reprocess the multiplex PCR reads, holding one entry per CDR3 protein. The table has around 330,000 distinct CDR3 sequences, over 15% seen once. Many counts were recorded for this clonotype. Its antigen remains unidentified.

The sample in question was peripheral blood mononuclear cells (PBMCs), obtained at new diagnosis, from a patient treated with antithyroid drugs. The chain links TRBV9 to TRBJ2-1; TRBD2 agrees at 8 bases. The TCR was taken from a female donor with Graves disease. CDR3 in DNA: TGTGCCAGCAGCGTAGCGGCGGGAGGTGTTTACAATGAGCAGTTCTTC. This sequence encodes CASSVAAGGVYNEQFF.